The clone carrying this T cell receptor beta chain was observed at least ten times. Its cognate antigen is unknown. The source of the sample is a study of T-cell reconstitution after alpha-beta-depleted transplantation in children. General study results and limits: Surviving thymic progenitors and recipient T cells were the source of high TCRbeta diversity at day 60 in some patients. Newly produced T cells mostly accounted for T-cell counts and diversity one year post-transplant. Reportedly, roughly two months post-transplant, alpha-beta T cells arose from several hundred expanded graft clones.

V lost 5 bases and J lost 2; bases outside the gene matches: 8. The CDR3 is 15 amino acids. Germline loops: CDR1 SGHTA, CDR2 FQGNSA. The TCRbeta library was prepared with unique molecular identifiers. TCRdb passed the PCR reads through MiXCR, listing each CDR3 protein once. The sample holds 150,000 to 250,000 distinct CDR3 sequences, 6.3% seen once. The source of this sequence is a girl in the first two years of life with combined immunodeficiency, due to receive a stem cell transplant. The chain combines TRBV7-2 with TRBJ2-7, with 8 bases aligning to TRBD1. Sequences were derived from PBMCs, sampled before TCRalphabeta/CD19-depleted stem cell transplant. CDR3 residues: CASSIIGQGAYEQYF. In DNA form, the CDR3 reads TGTGCCAGCAGCATCATAGGACAGGGAGCCTACGAGCAGTACTTC.